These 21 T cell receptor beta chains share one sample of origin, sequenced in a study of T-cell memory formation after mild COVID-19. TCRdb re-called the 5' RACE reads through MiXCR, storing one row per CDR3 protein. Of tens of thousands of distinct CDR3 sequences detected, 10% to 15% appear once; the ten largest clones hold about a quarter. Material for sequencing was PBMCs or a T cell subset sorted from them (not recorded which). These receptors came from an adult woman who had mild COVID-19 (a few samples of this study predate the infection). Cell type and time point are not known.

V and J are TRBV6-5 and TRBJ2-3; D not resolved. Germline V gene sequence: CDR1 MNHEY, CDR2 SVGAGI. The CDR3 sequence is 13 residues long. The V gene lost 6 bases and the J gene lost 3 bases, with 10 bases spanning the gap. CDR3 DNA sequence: TGTGCCAGCAGCCGCCCCACGACAGATACGCAGTATTTT. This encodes CASSRPTTDTQYF.

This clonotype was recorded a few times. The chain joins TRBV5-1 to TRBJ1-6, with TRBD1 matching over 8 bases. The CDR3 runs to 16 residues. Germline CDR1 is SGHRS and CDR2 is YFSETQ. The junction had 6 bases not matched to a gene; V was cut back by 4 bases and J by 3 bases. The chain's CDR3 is CASSPGQASYNSPLHF. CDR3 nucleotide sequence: TGCGCCAGCAGCCCGGGACAGGCGAGCTATAATTCACCCCTCCACTTT.

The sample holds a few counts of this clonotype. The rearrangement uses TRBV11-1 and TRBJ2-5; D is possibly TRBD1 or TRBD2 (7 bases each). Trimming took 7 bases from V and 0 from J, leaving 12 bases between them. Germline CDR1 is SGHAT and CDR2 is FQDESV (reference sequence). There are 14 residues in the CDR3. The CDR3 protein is CASTGGTDQETQYF. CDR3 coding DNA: TGTGCCAGCACCGGGGGGACAGACCAAGAGACCCAGTACTTC.

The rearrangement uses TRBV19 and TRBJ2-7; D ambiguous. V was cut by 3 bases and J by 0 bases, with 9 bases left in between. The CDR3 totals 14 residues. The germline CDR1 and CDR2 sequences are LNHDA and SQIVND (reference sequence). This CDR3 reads CASSMSTPSYEQYF. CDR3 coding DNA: TGTGCCAGTAGTATGAGCACACCCTCCTACGAGCAGTACTTC.

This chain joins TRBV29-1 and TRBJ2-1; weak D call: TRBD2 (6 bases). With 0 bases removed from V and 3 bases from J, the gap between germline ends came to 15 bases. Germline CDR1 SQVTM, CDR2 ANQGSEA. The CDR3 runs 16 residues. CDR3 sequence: CSVEDFTSRHYNEQFF. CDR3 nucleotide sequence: TGCAGCGTTGAAGATTTCACTAGCCGGCACTACAATGAGCAGTTCTTC.

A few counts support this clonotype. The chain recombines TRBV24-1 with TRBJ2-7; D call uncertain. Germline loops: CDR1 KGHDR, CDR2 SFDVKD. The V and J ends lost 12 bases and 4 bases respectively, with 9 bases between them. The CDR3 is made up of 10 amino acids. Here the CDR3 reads CAVRWYEQYF. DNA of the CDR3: TGTGCCGTCCGTTGGTACGAGCAGTACTTC.

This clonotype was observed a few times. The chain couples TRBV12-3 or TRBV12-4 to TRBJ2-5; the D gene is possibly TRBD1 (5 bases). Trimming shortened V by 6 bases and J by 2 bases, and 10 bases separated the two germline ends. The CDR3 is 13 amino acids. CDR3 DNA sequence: TGTGCCAGCAGAGGACAAGTGCAAGAGACCCAGTACTTC. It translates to CASRGQVQETQYF.

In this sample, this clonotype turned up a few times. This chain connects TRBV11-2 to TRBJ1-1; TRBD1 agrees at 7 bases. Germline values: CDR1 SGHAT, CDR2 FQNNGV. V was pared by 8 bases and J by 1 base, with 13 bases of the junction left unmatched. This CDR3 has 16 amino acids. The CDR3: CASALEGAYRNTEAFF. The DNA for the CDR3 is TGTGCCAGCGCACTAGAGGGGGCATACAGGAACACTGAAGCTTTCTTT.

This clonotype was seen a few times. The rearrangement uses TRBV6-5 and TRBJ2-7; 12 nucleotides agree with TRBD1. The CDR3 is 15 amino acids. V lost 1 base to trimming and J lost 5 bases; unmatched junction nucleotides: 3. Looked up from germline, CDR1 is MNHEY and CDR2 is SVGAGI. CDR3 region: CASSYLGQGANEQYF. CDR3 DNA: TGTGCCAGCAGTTACTTGGGACAGGGGGCTAACGAGCAGTACTTC.

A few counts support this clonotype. The CDR3 DNA is TGTGCCAGCAGTTACATCGGGACTGGGGGGGAAGAGCAGTACTTC. The encoded protein is CASSYIGTGGEEQYF. J is TRBJ2-7 and V is TRBV6-5, with 7 bases lining up with TRBD2. With 2 bases clipped from V and 7 bases from J, the junction kept 11 bases outside the gene matches. The CDR3 sequence is 15 residues long. Germline lookup yields CDR1 MNHEY and CDR2 SVGAGI.

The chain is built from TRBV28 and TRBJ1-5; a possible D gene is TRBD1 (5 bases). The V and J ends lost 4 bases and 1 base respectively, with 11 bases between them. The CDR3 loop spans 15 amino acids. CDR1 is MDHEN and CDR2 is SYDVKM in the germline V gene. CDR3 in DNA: TGTGCCAGCAGTTATCAGGGCGGGAGCAATCAGCCCCAGCATTTT. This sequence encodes CASSYQGGSNQPQHF.

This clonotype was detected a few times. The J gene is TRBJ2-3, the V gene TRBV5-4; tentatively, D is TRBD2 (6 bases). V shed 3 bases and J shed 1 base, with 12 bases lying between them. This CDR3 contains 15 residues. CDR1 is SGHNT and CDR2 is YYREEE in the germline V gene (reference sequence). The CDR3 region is CASSWGDPRTDTQYF. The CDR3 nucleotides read TGTGCCAGCAGCTGGGGGGACCCCCGCACAGATACGCAGTATTTT.

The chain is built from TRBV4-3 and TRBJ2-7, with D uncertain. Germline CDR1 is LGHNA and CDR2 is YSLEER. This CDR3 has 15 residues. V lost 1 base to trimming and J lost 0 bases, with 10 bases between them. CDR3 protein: CASSQGVGSSYEQYF. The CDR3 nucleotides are TGCGCCAGCAGCCAAGGTGTGGGTAGCTCCTACGAGCAGTACTTC.

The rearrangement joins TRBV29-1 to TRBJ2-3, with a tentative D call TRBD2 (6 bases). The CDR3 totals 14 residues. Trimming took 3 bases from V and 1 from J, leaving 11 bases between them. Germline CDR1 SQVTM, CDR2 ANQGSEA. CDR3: CSVEGTGGTDTQYF. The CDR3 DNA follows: TGCAGCGTTGAGGGGACTGGGGGCACAGATACGCAGTATTTT.

CDR3 in DNA: TGCGCCAGCAGCTCTCGACAGGGGGAGTACTTC. Translation: CASSSRQGEYF. The chain joins TRBV5-1 to TRBJ2-7; 9 bases fit TRBD1. Per germline, CDR1 SGHRS and CDR2 YFSETQ. The J segment lost 11 bases and the V segment lost 3 bases, leaving 3 bases of the junction unmatched. This CDR3 has 11 residues.

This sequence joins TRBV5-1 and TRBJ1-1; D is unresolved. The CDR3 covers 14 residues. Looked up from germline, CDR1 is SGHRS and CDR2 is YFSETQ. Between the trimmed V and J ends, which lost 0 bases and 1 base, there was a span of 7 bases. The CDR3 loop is CASSLDSSNTEAFF. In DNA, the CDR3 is TGCGCCAGCAGCTTGGACAGTTCGAACACTGAAGCTTTCTTT.

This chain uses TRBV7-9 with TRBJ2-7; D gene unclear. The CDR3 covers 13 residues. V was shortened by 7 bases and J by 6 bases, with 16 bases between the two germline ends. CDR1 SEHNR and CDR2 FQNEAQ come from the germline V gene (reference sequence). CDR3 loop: CASTSGALIEQYF. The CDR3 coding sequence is TGTGCCAGCACCTCCGGAGCCCTAATCGAGCAGTACTTC. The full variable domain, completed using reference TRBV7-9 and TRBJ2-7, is DTGVSQNPRHKITKRGQNVTFRCDPISEHNRLYWYRQTLGQGPEFLTYFQNEAQLEKSRLLSDRFSAERPKGSFSTLEIQRTEQGDSAMYLCASTSGALIEQYFGPGTRLTVT.

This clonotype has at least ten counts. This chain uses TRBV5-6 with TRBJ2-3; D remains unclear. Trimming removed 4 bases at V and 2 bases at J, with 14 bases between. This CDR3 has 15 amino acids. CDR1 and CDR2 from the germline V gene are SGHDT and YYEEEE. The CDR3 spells CASSPPDPTTDTQYF. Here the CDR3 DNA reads TGTGCCAGCAGCCCCCCTGACCCAACCACAGATACGCAGTATTTT.

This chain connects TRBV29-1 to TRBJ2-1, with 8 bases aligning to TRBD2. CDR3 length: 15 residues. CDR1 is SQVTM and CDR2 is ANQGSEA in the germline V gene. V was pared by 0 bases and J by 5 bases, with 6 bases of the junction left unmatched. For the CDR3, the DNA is TGCAGCGTTGAAGATCAGAGTAGCGGGAACAATGAGCAGTTCTTC. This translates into CSVEDQSSGNNEQFF.

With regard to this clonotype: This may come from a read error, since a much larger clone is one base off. The chain's CDR3 is CASGSGWAQPQHF. Here the CDR3 DNA reads TGTGCCAGCGGTTCGGGATGGGCTCAGCCCCAGCATTTT. The chain combines TRBV12-3 or TRBV12-4 with TRBJ1-5, with D uncertain. The V end was cut by 8 bases, the J end by 6 bases, with 14 bases between. CDR3 length equals 13 residues.

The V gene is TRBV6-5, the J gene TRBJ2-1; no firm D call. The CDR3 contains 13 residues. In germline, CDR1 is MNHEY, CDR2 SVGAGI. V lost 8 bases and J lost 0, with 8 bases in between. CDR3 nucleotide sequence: TGTGCCAGCGGTATTAGCTCCTACAATGAGCAGTTCTTC. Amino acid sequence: CASGISSYNEQFF.